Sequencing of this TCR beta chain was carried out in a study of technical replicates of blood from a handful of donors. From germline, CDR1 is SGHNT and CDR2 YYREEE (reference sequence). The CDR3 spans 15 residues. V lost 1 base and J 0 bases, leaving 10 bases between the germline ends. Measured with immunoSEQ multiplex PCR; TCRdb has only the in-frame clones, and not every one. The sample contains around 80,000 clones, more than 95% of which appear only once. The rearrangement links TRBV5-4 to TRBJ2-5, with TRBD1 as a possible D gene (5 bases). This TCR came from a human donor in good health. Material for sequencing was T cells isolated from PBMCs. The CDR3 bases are TGTGCCAGCAGCTTGATAGGGGCTTACCAAGAGACCCAGTACTTC. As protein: CASSLIGAYQETQYF.